This T cell receptor beta chain was sequenced for a study of blood T cell repertoires in COVID-19. The data were produced by immunoSEQ multiplex PCR, yet TCRdb's version contains in-frame clones alone and is incomplete. The sample records over 300,000 clones, about 84% being singletons. The V end was cut by 3 bases, the J end by 1 base, with 6 bases between. This CDR3 region has 13 residues. Germline V gene sequence: CDR1 SGHVS, CDR2 FNYEAQ. The J gene is TRBJ1-1, the V gene TRBV7-6; D remains unclear. The sequenced material came from peripheral blood. This clonotype was obtained from a woman in her fifties or sixties with acute or convalescent COVID-19. The CDR3 nucleotides are TGTGCCAGCAGCTTTAGAGAGAACACTGAAGCTTTCTTT. The encoded protein is CASSFRENTEAFF.